Listed here are 18 T cell receptor beta chains from one sample, sequenced in a study of post-analysis software for immune sequencing data. Study-wide results and caveats: Relative to controls, patients had 5 or 6 TRBV segments at higher frequency, with TRBV5-6, TRBV5-1 and TRBV20-1 among these.

Which antigens these TCRs recognize remains unknown. TCR beta cDNA libraries included unique molecular identifiers. TCRdb re-analysed the PCR reads in MiXCR, keeping a single row per CDR3 protein. The repertoire holds about 260,000 distinct CDR3 sequences, 36% seen once, with around 4.7% in the top ten. Input material: blood. Source of these receptors: a girl aged 5-17 years with multiple sclerosis.

The chain is built from TRBV12-3 or TRBV12-4 and TRBJ2-7; 12 bases line up with TRBD1. The CDR3 length is 16 residues. Losses at the gene ends were 5 bases for V and 4 bases for J; bases not matched to a gene: 9. The CDR3 is CASSLLGQGAFYEQYF. CDR3 in DNA: TGTGCCAGCAGTCTCCTGGGACAGGGGGCTTTTTACGAGCAGTACTTC.

The CDR3 sequence: CASSSFIAGGKDNEQFF. The CDR3 DNA reads as TGTGCCAGCAGTTCCTTCATAGCGGGGGGGAAGGACAATGAGCAGTTCTTC. The V and J genes are TRBV12-3 or TRBV12-4 and TRBJ2-1; 11 bases map to TRBD2. Trimming removed 4 bases from V and 5 bases from J; junction bases left unmatched: 10. CDR3 length equals 17 residues.

On this clonotype: A much larger clone sits a single nucleotide away, making a read error possible. This chain connects TRBV6-6 to TRBJ2-7, with D possibly being TRBD1 or TRBD2 (6 bases each). The DNA end is more similar to TRBJ2-5, so the J call may be wrong. CDR3 length: 13 residues. The germline gives CDR1 MNHNY, CDR2 SVGAGI (reference sequence). The CDR3 is CASSYGGQETQYF. In DNA form, the CDR3 reads TGTGCCAGCAGTTACGGGGGGCAGGAGACCCAGTACTTC.

The J gene is TRBJ2-1, the V gene TRBV25-1, with D perhaps TRBD2 (5 bases). Germline V gene sequence: CDR1 MGHDK, CDR2 SYGVNS. The V and J ends lost 1 base and 4 bases respectively, with 8 bases between them. The CDR3 has 14 residues. The CDR3 DNA is TGTGCCAGCAGTGAATTCACGGGGTACAATGAGCAGTTCTTC. Translating it yields CASSEFTGYNEQFF.

Many counts were recorded for this clonotype. CDR3 bases: TGCGTTTATAGGGGTAGCGGGAGGGCCTCAGGGCAGTTCTTC. This gives the protein CVYRGSGRASGQFF. V is TRBV29-1 and J is TRBJ2-1; 11 bases are a match to TRBD2. CDR1 and CDR2 from the germline V gene are SQVTM and ANQGSEA. The CDR3 extends over 14 amino acids.

This clonotype was found a few times. The chain uses TRBV29-1 and TRBJ1-1, with TRBD1 identical over 7 bases. The CDR3 totals 13 residues. J lost 1 base, V lost 7 bases, and 6 bases had no gene match. CDR1 SQVTM and CDR2 ANQGSEA come from the germline V gene. This chain's CDR3 is CSAKGQTNTEAFF. CDR3 bases: TGCAGCGCTAAGGGACAGACGAACACTGAAGCTTTCTTT.

The chain carries TRBV5-4 and TRBJ2-5; D is undetermined. The CDR3 covers 13 residues. Trimming left V 4 bases short and J 5 bases short, with 12 bases between. Germline CDR1 and CDR2: SGHNT and YYREEE (reference sequence). The DNA of the CDR3 is TGTGCCAGCAGCCTGATCGGATCGGAGACCCAGTACTTC. Translating it yields CASSLIGSETQYF. Drawing the rest from reference TRBV5-4 and TRBJ2-5, the complete variable domain is ETGVTQSPTHLIKTRGQQVTLRCSSQSGHNTVSWYQQALGQGPQFIFQYYREEENGRGNFPPRFSGLQFPNYSSELNVNALELDDSALYLCASSLIGSETQYFGPGTRLLVL.

Turning to this clonotype: A single base separates this from a much larger clone, so it may be a read error. The chain has TRBV7-6 and TRBJ1-2, with 12 bases fitting TRBD1. Per germline, CDR1 SGHVS and CDR2 FNYEAQ. The CDR3 spans 16 residues. As DNA, the CDR3 is TGTGTCAGCAGCTTAGAGGGACAGGGGGCCTACTATGGCTACACCTTC. Encoded protein: CVSSLEGQGAYYGYTF.

The chain employs TRBV19 and TRBJ2-1; 7 bases align to TRBD2. Germline assignment: CDR1 LNHDA and CDR2 SQIVND (reference sequence). The ends lost 11 bases at V and 3 bases at J; junction bases unmatched: 16. The CDR3 extends over 16 amino acids. In DNA form, the CDR3 reads TGTGCCGGGGGGGGGAAAGCGGGACTTAACTACAATGAGCAGTTCTTC. Translating gives CAGGGKAGLNYNEQFF.

The gene calls are TRBV6-5 and TRBJ2-5; D gene ambiguous. Gene TRBJ2-7 matches the end of the DNA better, so the J call may be wrong. Germline-derived CDR1 and CDR2 are MNHEY and SVGAGI. There are 16 residues in the CDR3. The CDR3 DNA reads as TGTGCCAGCAGTTACTCCGTGGGGAACTTACTCGACGAGCAGTACTTC. This codes for CASSYSVGNLLDEQYF.

This clonotype occurred many times. The V and J genes are TRBV29-1 and TRBJ1-4; D gene unclear. The CDR3 sequence is 13 residues long. Germline CDR1 SQVTM, CDR2 ANQGSEA. V was clipped by 7 bases and J by 8 bases, with 17 bases between them. In DNA form, the CDR3 reads TGCAGCGCCCAGTTTGCGGGCGGAGAAAAACTGTTTTTT. Its translation: CSAQFAGGEKLFF.

This clonotype was counted many times. The chain links TRBV4-1 to TRBJ1-2, with 9 bases aligning to TRBD1. With V trimmed by 4 bases and J by 4 bases, 4 bases remained unmatched. The CDR3 has 14 amino acids. The germline V gene encodes CDR1 MGHRA and CDR2 YSYEKL. CDR3 DNA: TGCGCCAGCAGCCCAGTGGGACAGGGCTATGGCTACACCTTC. Its translation is CASSPVGQGYGYTF.

Ten or more counts support this clonotype. The V and J genes are TRBV10-3 and TRBJ2-7; D gene unclear. The germline V gene encodes CDR1 ENHRY and CDR2 SYGVKD. The V end lost 3 bases, the J end lost 5 bases, and 8 bases lay between the germline ends. The CDR3 runs to 12 residues. For the CDR3, the DNA is TGTGCCATCAGTGACACCGGAAACGAGCAGTACTTC. It codes for CAISDTGNEQYF.

This clonotype appeared a few times. The rearrangement links TRBV4-2 to TRBJ1-3; D is possibly TRBD1 (6 bases). From germline, CDR1 is LGHNA and CDR2 YNFKEQ. With 1 base removed from V and 4 bases from J, the gap between germline ends came to 11 bases. The CDR3 sequence is 15 residues long. Here the CDR3 reads CASSQVADSGNTIYF. CDR3 bases: TGTGCCAGCAGCCAAGTGGCGGACAGCGGAAACACCATATATTTT.

The rearrangement links TRBV14 to TRBJ2-1; 9 nucleotides align to TRBD2. The last part of the DNA fits TRBJ2-7 better; the J call may be wrong. The CDR3 contains 20 residues. Germline V gene lookup returns CDR1 SGHDN and CDR2 FVKESK. This CDR3 reads CASSQERGWIAGVAYNEQYF. The CDR3, as DNA: TGTGCCAGCAGCCAAGAGCGGGGATGGATAGCGGGAGTTGCTTACAATGAGCAGTACTTC.

This clonotype was found once. V is TRBV7-3 and J is TRBJ2-3, with 7 bases matching TRBD1. Germline lookup yields CDR1 SGHTA and CDR2 FQGTGA. Losses at the gene ends were 4 bases for V and 1 base for J; bases not matched to a gene: 5. The CDR3 is 15 amino acids. CDR3 region: CASSSDRERTDTQYF. For the CDR3, the DNA is TGTGCCAGCAGCTCCGACAGGGAACGCACAGATACGCAGTATTTT.

V gene TRBV5-1 combines with J gene TRBJ2-3, with D perhaps assigned TRBD1 or TRBD2 (6 bases each). The length of the CDR3 is 15 residues. V was shortened by 1 base and J by 1 base, with 10 bases between the two germline ends. In germline, CDR1 is SGHRS, CDR2 YFSETQ. CDR3 coding DNA: TGCGCCAGCAGCTTGAGGGGGGTCGGCACAGATACGCAGTATTTT. It is translated as CASSLRGVGTDTQYF. The variable domain in full, completed from reference TRBV5-1 and TRBJ2-3, reads KAGVTQTPRYLIKTRGQQVTLSCSPISGHRSVSWYQQTPGQGLQFLFEYFSETQRNKGNFPGRFSGRQFSNSRSEMNVSTLELGDSALYLCASSLRGVGTDTQYFGPGTRLTVL.

This sequence joins TRBV29-1 and TRBJ2-5; D perhaps matches TRBD1 (5 bases). The end of the DNA fits TRBJ2-7 better, so the J call may be wrong. Germline V CDR1 and CDR2: SQVTM, ANQGSEA. CDR3 size: 13 residues. CDR3 in DNA: TGCAGCGTCCGAGACAGCCTAACCTACGAGCAGTACTTC. Translated, it gives CSVRDSLTYEQYF.